The present T cell receptor beta chain was sequenced within a study of technical replicates of blood from several donors. This CDR3 spans 16 amino acids. The V segment lost 0 bases and the J segment 2 bases; nucleotides outside the gene matches: 1. The germline gives CDR1 SGHNT, CDR2 YYREEE (reference sequence). The repertoire was sequenced with immunoSEQ multiplex PCR; TCRdb's copy has only in-frame clones and lacks some. The table includes about 15,000 clones, around nine tenths detected once. The sequenced sample consisted of PBMCs. This chain uses TRBV5-4 with TRBJ2-5; 13 bases agree with TRBD2. This clonotype was sampled from a human donor in good health. This CDR3 is CASSLALAGGQETQYF. The CDR3 DNA sequence: TGTGCCAGCAGCTTGGCACTAGCGGGGGGGCAAGAGACCCAGTACTTC.